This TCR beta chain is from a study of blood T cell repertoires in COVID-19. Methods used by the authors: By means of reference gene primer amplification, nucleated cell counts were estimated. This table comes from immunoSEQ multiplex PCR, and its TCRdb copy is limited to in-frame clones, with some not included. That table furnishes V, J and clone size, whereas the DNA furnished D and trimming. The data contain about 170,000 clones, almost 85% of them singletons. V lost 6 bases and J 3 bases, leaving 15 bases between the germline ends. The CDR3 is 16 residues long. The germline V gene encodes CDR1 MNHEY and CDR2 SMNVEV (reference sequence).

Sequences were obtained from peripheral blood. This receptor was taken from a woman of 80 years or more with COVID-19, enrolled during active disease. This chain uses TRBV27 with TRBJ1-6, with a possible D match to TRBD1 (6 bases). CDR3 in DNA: TGTGCCAGCAGGCACCCAGGGGTTTTCTATAATTCACCCCTCCACTTT. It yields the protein CASRHPGVFYNSPLHF.